This TCR beta chain was sequenced during a study of T cells in Graves' hyperthyroidism and ophthalmopathy. Uncontrolled infection, other autoimmune disease, pregnancy or lactation disqualified patients from enrolment. Study conclusions and caveats: Peripheral blood also featured most of the thyroid clonotypes expanded above 0.001. From stable hyperthyroidism, ophthalmopathy was separated by a 13 V-J model.

In this sample, this clonotype turned up many times. Its antigen remains unknown. The junction had 11 bases not matched to a gene; V was cut back by 5 bases and J by 9 bases. Germline loops: CDR1 SGHAT, CDR2 FQNNGV. The CDR3 has 15 residues. The CDR3 regions of TCR beta were amplified from RNA transcripts. HTBI primers were employed in a first-round RT-PCR of the TCR CDR3. One entry per CDR3 protein results from TCRdb running MiXCR on the multiplex PCR reads. The sample consists of about 380,000 distinct CDR3 sequences, roughly 13% of them appearing once. The chain carries TRBV11-2 and TRBJ2-5; 11 positions agree with TRBD2. The clonotype comes from a man aged 25 to 40 with Graves' hyperthyroidism that later progressed to Graves' ophthalmopathy. Sequencing input: blood. This CDR3 is CASSHTSGGFGAQYF. CDR3 bases: TGTGCCAGCAGCCATACTAGCGGGGGCTTTGGGGCCCAGTACTTC.